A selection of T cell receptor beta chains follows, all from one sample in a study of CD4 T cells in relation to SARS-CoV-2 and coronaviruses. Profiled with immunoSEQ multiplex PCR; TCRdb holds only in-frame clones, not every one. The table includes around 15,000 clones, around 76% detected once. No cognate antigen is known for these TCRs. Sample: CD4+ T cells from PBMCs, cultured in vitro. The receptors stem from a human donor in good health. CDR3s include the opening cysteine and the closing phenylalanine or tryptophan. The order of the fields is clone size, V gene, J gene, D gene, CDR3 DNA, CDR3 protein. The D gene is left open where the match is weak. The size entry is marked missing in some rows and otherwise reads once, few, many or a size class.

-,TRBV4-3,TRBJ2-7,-,TGCGCCAGCAGCCAAGGTGGGACAACTCACTACGAGCAGTACTTC,CASSQGGTTHYEQYF
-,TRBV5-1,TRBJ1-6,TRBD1,TGCGCCAGCAGCCAACTGACAGGGAGGAGATCACCCCTCCACTTT,CASSQLTGRRSPLHF
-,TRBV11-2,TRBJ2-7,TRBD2,TGTGCCAGCAGCCTAAATATAATATCTAGCGGGAGCTCCTACGAGCAGTACTTC,CASSLNIISSGSSYEQYF
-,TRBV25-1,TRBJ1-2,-,TGTGCCAGCAGTGCTCCCGTAGGGGAAAGCTATGGCTACACCTTC,CASSAPVGESYGYTF
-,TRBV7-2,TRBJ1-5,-,TGTGCCAGCAGCCCTTCAAGCTGGCCGGGGAATCAGCCCCAGCATTTT,CASSPSSWPGNQPQHF
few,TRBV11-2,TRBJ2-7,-,TGTGCCAGCAGCTTAGAGGTGGGGGGGCCCTACGAGCAGTACTTC,CASSLEVGGPYEQYF
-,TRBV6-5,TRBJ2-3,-,TGTGCCAGCAGTTACGAGGGACGGGGCGGGAATACGCAGTATTTT,CASSYEGRGGNTQYF
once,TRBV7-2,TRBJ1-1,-,TGTGCCAGCAGCTTAGTTTTGGCAGGAGGTGAAGCTTTCTTT,CASSLVLAGGEAFF
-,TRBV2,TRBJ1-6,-,TGTGCCAGCAGTGATTGGGGGGCGATGCTGAATTCACCCCTCCACTTT,CASSDWGAMLNSPLHF
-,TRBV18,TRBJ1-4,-,TGTGCCAGCTCACCACGGAAAACCGAGGAAAAACTGTTTTTT,CASSPRKTEEKLFF
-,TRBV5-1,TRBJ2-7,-,TGCGCCAGCAGCTTGTTAGACGGAGCCTACGAGCAGTACTTC,CASSLLDGAYEQYF
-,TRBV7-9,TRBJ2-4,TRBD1,TGTGCCAGCAGCTATACAGGGGGAGGCAAAAACATTCAGTACTTC,CASSYTGGGKNIQYF
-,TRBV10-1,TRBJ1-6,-,TGCGCCAGCAGTCGCCGGGCCGATTCACCCCTCCACTTT,CASSRRADSPLHF